A selection of T cell receptor beta chains follows, all from one sample in a study of early T cells in non-severe SARS-CoV-2 infection. MiXCR was run by TCRdb on the 5' RACE reads, yielding one entry per CDR3 protein. Altogether around 60,000 distinct CDR3 sequences are present, around 18% being singletons, with the ten largest covering around 9.8%. Here the sequenced sample was whole blood, taken at baseline. The receptors come from an adult who was a healthcare worker with PCR-confirmed SARS-CoV-2 infection or an uninfected control (not recorded which). CDR3s leave out the opening cysteine and the closing phenylalanine or tryptophan.

j_gene	v_gene	CDR3aa
TRBJ2-7	TRBV27	ASSRDTSGLYEQY
TRBJ2-7	TRBV6-2/TRBV6-3	ASKVQANYEQY
TRBJ2-2	TRBV12-3/TRBV12-4	ASRSTSGRAPGELF
TRBJ1-5	TRBV5-1	ASSPNQGNQPQH
TRBJ2-5	TRBV20-1	SATGSTRWETQY
TRBJ2-5	TRBV4-2	ASSRKVAGGETQY
TRBJ1-1	TRBV6-5	ASSYDRFSTEAF
TRBJ1-2	TRBV5-6	ASSLDREDYGYT
TRBJ2-1	TRBV7-6	ASSPWQGANEQF
TRBJ2-7	TRBV6-5	ASSKNREPPYEQY
TRBJ2-7	TRBV12-3/TRBV12-4	ASSVTAMSYEQY
TRBJ2-7	TRBV29-1	SVVRDTYEQY
TRBJ2-3	TRBV6-6	ASSSDPKTQY
TRBJ1-1	TRBV18	ASSRDTVNTEAF
TRBJ2-1	TRBV9	ASSPPLAEYNEQF
TRBJ2-7	TRBV28	ASSLPRGQQY
TRBJ2-5	TRBV29-1	SVGGGAGPETQY
TRBJ1-2	TRBV2	ASSDSGSYGYT
TRBJ2-3	TRBV5-5	ASSPQWGDTQY
TRBJ1-6	TRBV5-1	ASSLGQVTGYNSPLH
TRBJ2-7	TRBV10-3	AISGTGTYEQY
TRBJ2-1	TRBV3-1	ASSHGSSYNEQF
TRBJ1-6	TRBV28	ASTINREGMALH
TRBJ2-5	TRBV5-4	ASSLGESGTQY
TRBJ2-5	TRBV7-9	ASSHNSETQY
TRBJ2-5	TRBV29-1	SVASGPAGVSVGTQY
TRBJ2-1	TRBV12-3/TRBV12-4	ASRTEDGRRNEQF
TRBJ1-1	TRBV7-9	ASSTGQGADTEAF
TRBJ1-1	TRBV4-3	ASSQEGTGLNTEAF
TRBJ2-1	TRBV10-3	AINSGGSYNEQF
TRBJ2-7	TRBV6-2/TRBV6-3	ASSYMAGYHEQY
TRBJ2-5	TRBV19	ASSTGTGVLETQY
TRBJ2-1	TRBV5-1	ASSPRGQGDYNEQF
TRBJ2-5	TRBV20-1	SASMRETQY
TRBJ1-5	TRBV18	ASSLGLGQNQPQH
TRBJ2-7	TRBV5-4	ASSLDPLNRGEQY
TRBJ1-1	TRBV11-2	ASRETLNTEAF
TRBJ2-7	TRBV11-2	ASSPVRREGAYEQY
TRBJ1-1	TRBV5-1	ASSSRGQQNTEAF
TRBJ2-3	TRBV27	ASTPLRQGGLDTQY
TRBJ1-1	TRBV20-1	SASRSNTEAF
TRBJ1-5	TRBV20-1	SGLQGAQVQPQH
TRBJ2-3	TRBV5-1	ASSLDAGTDTQY
TRBJ2-3	TRBV7-9	ASSSPAGGETDTQY
TRBJ2-7	TRBV7-6	ASSLGYDTYEQY
TRBJ2-7	TRBV12-3/TRBV12-4	ASSTTENYEQY
TRBJ1-1	TRBV18	ASSPLDRGTEAF